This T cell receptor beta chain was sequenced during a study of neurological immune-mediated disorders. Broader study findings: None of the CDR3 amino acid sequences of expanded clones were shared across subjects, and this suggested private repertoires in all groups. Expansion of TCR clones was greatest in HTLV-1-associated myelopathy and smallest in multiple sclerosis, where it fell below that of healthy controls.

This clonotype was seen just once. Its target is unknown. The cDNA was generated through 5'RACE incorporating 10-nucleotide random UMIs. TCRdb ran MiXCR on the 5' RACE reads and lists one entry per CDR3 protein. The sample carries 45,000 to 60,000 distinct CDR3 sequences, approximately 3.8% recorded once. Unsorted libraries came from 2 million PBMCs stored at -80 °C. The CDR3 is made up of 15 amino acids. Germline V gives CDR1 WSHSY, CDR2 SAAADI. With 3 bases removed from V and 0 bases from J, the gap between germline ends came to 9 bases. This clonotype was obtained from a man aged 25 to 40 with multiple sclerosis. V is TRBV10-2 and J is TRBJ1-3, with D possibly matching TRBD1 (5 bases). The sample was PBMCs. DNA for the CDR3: TGCGCCAGCAGTGATCGCGGACACTCTGGAAACACCATATATTTT. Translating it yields CASSDRGHSGNTIYF.